The clone carrying this T cell receptor beta chain was recorded only once. Antigen: not known. The CDR3 carries no conserved terminal phenylalanine or tryptophan, so it likely arises from a read error. No DNA is shown, since the ends of the CDR3 on it are uncertain; the CDR3 is the one TCRdb lists. This sample stems from a study of T cells in Graves' hyperthyroidism and ophthalmopathy. Study-level points and caveats: Among thyroid clonotypes expanded above 0.001, most also appeared in blood.

Template material for amplifying TCR beta CDR3 regions consisted of RNA transcripts. The HTBI primer set served for first-round RT-PCR of the TCR CDR3. MiXCR, applied by TCRdb to the multiplex PCR reads, yields one record per CDR3 protein. The repertoire holds about 640,000 distinct CDR3 sequences, with 45% as singletons. The CDR3 spans 8 amino acids, including both terminal residues. Germline V gene lookup returns CDR1 SEHNR and CDR2 FQNEAQ (reference sequence). The diagnostic basis comprised clinical symptoms, serum thyroxine and TRAb, thyroid ultrasound and orbital computed tomography. This TCR came from an adult man with Graves' disease, either hyperthyroidism or ophthalmopathy (not recorded which). V and J are TRBV7-9 and TRBJ1-6; no check of the table's D call, TRBD1, against the DNA was made. The sequenced material came from peripheral blood or thyroid tissue (not recorded which). This CDR3 is CASSLGRT.